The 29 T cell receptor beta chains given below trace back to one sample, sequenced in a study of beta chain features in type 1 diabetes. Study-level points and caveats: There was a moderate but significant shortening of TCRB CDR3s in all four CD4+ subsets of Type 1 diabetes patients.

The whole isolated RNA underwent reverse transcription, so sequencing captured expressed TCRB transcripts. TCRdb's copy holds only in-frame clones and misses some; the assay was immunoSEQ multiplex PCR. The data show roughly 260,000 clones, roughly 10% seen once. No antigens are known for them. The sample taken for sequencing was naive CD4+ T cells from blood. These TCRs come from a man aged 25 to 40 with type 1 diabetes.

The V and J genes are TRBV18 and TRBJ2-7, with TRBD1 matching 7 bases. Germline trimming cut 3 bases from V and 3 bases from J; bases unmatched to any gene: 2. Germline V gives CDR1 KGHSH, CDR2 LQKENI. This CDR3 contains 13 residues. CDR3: CASSPQGVYEQYF. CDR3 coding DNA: TGTGCCAGCTCACCCCAGGGGGTCTACGAGCAGTACTTC.

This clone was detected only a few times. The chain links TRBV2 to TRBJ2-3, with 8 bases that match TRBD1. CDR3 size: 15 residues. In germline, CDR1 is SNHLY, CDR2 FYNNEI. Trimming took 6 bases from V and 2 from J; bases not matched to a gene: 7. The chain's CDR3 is CASSLDRGNTDTQYF. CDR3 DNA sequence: TGTGCCAGCAGCCTAGACAGGGGAAACACAGATACGCAGTATTTT.

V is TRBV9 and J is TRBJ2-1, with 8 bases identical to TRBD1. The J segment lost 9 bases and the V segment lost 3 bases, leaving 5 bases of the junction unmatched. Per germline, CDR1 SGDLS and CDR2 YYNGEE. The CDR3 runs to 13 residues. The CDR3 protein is CASSETGAAEQFF. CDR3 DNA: TGTGCCAGCAGCGAGACAGGGGCAGCTGAGCAGTTCTTC.

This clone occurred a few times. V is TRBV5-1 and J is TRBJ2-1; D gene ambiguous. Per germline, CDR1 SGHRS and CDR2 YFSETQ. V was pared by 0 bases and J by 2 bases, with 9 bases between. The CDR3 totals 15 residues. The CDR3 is CASSLATVTYNEQFF. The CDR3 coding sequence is TGCGCCAGCAGCTTGGCCACGGTAACCTACAATGAGCAGTTCTTC.

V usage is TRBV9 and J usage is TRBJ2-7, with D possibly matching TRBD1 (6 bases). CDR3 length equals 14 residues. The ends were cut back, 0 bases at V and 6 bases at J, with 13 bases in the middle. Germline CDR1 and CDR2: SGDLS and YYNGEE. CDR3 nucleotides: TGTGCCAGCAGCGTAGGAGGCAGGGGTAGCGAGCAGTACTTC. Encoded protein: CASSVGGRGSEQYF. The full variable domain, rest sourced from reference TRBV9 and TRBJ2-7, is DSGVTQTPKHLITATGQRVTLRCSPRSGDLSVYWYQQSLDQGLQFLIQYYNGEERAKGNILERFSAQQFPDLHSELNLSSLELGDSALYFCASSVGGRGSEQYFGPGTRLTVT.

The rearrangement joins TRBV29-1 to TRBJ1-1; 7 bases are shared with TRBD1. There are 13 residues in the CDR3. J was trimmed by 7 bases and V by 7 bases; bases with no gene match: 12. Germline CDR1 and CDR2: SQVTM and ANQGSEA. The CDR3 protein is CSAVRPGQLEAFF. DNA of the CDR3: TGCAGCGCCGTCCGTCCGGGACAGCTTGAAGCTTTCTTT.

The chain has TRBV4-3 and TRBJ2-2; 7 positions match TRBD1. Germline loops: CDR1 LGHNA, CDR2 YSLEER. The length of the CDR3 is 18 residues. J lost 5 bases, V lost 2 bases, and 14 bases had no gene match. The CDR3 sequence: CASSQLRPTGLRTGELFF. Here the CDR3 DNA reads TGCGCCAGCAGCCAACTCCGACCGACAGGGCTGAGGACCGGGGAGCTGTTTTTT.

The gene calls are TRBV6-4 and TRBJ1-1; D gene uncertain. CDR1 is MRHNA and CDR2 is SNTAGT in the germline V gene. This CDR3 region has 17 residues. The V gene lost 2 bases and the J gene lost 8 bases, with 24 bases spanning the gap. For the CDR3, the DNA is TGTGCCAGCAGTGACCCAAGAAGAGGGTCTGGGAACGAGGAAGCTTTCTTT. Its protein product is CASSDPRRGSGNEEAFF.

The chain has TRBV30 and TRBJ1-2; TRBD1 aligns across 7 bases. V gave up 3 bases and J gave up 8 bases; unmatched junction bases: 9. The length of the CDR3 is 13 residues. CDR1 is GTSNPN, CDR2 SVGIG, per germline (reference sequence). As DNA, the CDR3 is TGTGCCTGGAGGGCGACAGGGAAGAGAGGCTACACCTTC. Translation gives CAWRATGKRGYTF.

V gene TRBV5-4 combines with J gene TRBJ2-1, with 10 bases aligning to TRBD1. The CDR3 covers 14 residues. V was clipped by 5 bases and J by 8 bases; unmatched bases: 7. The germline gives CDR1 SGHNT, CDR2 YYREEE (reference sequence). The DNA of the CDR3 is TGTGCCAGCAGTCTTTGGGACAGGGGCCATGAGCAGTTCTTC. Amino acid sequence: CASSLWDRGHEQFF.

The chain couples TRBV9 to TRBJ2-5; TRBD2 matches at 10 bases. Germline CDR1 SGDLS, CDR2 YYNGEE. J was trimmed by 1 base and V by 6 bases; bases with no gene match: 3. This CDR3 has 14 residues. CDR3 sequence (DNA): TGTGCCAGCACGGCTAGCGGGGGCCAAGAGACCCAGTACTTC. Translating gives CASTASGGQETQYF.

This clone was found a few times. CDR3: CSVGSSYNEQFF. CDR3 DNA sequence: TGCAGCGTTGGCAGCTCCTACAATGAGCAGTTCTTC. V usage is TRBV29-1 and J usage is TRBJ2-1; D is undetermined. The V end was cut by 4 bases, the J end by 0 bases, with 4 bases between. This CDR3 spans 12 amino acids. Per germline, CDR1 SQVTM and CDR2 ANQGSEA.

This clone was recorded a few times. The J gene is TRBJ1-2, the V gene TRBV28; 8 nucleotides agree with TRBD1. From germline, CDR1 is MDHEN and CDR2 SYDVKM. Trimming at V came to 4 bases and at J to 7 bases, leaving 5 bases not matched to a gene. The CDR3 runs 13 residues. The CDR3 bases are TGTGCCAGCAGTTCCGCCGACAGGGGTGGCTACACCTTC. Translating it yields CASSSADRGGYTF.

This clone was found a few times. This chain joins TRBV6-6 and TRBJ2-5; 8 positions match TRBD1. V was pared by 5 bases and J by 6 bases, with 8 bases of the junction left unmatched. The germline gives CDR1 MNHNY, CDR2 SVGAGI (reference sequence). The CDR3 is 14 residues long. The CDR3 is CASSPIDRGKTQYF. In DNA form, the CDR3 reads TGTGCCAGCAGTCCAATAGACAGGGGCAAGACCCAGTACTTC.

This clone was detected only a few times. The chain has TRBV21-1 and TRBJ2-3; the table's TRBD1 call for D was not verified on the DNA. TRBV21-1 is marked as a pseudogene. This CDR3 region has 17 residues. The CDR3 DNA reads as TGTGCCAGCAGCAAAGGGGATTGGCAGGGCCGCACAGATACGCAGTATTTT. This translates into CASSKGDWQGRTDTQYF.

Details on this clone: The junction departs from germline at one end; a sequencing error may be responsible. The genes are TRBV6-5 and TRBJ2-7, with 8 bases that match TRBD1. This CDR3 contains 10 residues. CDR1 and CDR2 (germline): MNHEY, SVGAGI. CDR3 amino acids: CASRTDREFF. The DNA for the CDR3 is TGTGCCAGCAGGACGGACAGGGAGTTCTTC.

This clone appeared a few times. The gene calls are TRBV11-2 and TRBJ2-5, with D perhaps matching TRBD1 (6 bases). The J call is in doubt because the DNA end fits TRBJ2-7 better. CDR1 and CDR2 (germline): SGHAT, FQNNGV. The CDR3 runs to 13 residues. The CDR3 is CASSHPGQYEQYF. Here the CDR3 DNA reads TGTGCCAGCAGCCACCCAGGACAGTACGAGCAGTACTTC.

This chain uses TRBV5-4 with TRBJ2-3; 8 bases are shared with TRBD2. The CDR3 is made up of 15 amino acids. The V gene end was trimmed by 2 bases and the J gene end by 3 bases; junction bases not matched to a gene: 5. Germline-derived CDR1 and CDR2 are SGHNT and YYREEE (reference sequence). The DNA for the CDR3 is TGTGCCAGCAGCTTTGCGGGGGGCCGGACAGATACGCAGTATTTT. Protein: CASSFAGGRTDTQYF.

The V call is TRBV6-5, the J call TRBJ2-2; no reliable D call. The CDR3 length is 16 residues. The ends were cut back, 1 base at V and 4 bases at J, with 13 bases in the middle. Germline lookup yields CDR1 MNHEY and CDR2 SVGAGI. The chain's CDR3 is CASSYWVEGGTGELFF. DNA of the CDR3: TGTGCCAGCAGTTACTGGGTTGAAGGCGGCACCGGGGAGCTGTTTTTT.

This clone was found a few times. The CDR3 sequence: CSGGTMALEAFF. The CDR3 region has the DNA TGCAGCGGGGGCACCATGGCGCTTGAAGCTTTCTTT. The chain recombines TRBV29-1 with TRBJ1-1; D is perhaps TRBD1 (5 bases). V was shortened by 7 bases and J by 7 bases, with 16 bases between the two germline ends. Germline-derived CDR1 and CDR2 are SQVTM and ANQGSEA. The CDR3 is 12 residues long.

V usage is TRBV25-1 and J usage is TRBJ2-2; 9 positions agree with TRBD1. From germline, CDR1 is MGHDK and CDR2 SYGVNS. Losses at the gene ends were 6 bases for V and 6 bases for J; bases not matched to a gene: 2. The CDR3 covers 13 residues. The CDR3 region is CASSGQGPGELFF. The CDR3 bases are TGTGCCAGCAGCGGACAGGGGCCCGGGGAGCTGTTTTTT.

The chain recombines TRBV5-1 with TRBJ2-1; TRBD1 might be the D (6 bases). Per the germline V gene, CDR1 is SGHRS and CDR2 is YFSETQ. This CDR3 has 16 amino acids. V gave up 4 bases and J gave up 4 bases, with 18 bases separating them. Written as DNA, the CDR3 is TGCGCCAGCAGCAATATGGACAGAACCGAATACAATGAGCAGTTCTTC. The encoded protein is CASSNMDRTEYNEQFF.

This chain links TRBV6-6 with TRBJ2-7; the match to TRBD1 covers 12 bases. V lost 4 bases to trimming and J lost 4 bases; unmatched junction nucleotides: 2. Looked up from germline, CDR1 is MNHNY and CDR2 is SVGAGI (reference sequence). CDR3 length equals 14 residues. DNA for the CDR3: TGTGCCAGCAGTTGGGGACAGGGGGCTTACGAGCAGTACTTC. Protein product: CASSWGQGAYEQYF.

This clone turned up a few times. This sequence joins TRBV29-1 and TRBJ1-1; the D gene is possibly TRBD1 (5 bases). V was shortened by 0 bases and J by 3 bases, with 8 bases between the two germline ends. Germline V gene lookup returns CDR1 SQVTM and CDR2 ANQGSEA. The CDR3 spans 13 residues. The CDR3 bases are TGCAGCGTTGAAGAGGGGCCAGACACTGAAGCTTTCTTT. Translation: CSVEEGPDTEAFF. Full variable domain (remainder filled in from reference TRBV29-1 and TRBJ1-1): SAVISQKPSRDICQRGTSLTIQCQVDSQVTMMFWYRQQPGQSLTLIATANQGSEATYESGFVIDKFPISRPNLTFSTLTVSNMSPEDSSIYLCSVEEGPDTEAFFGQGTRLTVV.

The CDR3 reads CASSLGGLGANEQYF. The DNA for the CDR3 is TGCGCCAGCAGCTTGGGAGGCTTGGGGGCGAACGAGCAGTACTTC. The rearrangement joins TRBV5-1 to TRBJ2-7; D is possibly TRBD1 (6 bases). Trimming left V 0 bases short and J 5 bases short, with 15 bases between. From germline, CDR1 is SGHRS and CDR2 YFSETQ. This CDR3 has 15 amino acids.

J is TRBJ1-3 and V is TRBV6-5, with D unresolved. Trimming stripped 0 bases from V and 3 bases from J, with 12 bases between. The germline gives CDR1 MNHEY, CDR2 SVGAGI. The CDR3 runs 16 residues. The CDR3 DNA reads TGTGCCAGCAGTTACTCGGCAGTCGGAGGTGGAAACACCATATATTTT. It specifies CASSYSAVGGGNTIYF.

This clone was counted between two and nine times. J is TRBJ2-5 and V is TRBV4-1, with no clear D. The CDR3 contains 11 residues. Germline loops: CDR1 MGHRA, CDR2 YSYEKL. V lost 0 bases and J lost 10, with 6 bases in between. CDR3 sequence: CASSQERNQYF. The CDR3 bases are TGCGCCAGCAGCCAAGAGCGGAACCAGTACTTC.

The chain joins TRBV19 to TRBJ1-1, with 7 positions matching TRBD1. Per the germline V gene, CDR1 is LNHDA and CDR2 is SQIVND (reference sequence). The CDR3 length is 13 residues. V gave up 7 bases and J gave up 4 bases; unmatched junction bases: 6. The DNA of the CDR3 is TGTGCCAGTATCACTGACAGGGCCACTGAAGCTTTCTTT. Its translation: CASITDRATEAFF.

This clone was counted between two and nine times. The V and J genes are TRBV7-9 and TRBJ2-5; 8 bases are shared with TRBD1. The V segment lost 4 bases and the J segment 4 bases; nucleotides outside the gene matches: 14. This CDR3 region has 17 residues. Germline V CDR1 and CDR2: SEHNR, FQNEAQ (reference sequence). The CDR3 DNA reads TGTGCCAGCAGCTCCGAGGCCCGTGGACAGGGATCAGAGACCCAGTACTTC. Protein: CASSSEARGQGSETQYF.